This T cell receptor beta chain was found in a study of a mutant IDH1 vaccine in newly diagnosed glioma. At the level of the study: Vaccination started 4-6 weeks after radiotherapy alone, or with temozolomide cycles.

V was clipped by 1 base and J by 4 bases; unmatched bases: 3. The CDR3 runs 16 residues. From germline, CDR1 is SGHRS and CDR2 YFSETQ. Indicated time point: week 5, during vaccination. Doses consisted of 300 ug of mutant IDH1 20-mer peptide each, paired with topical imiquimod. A word on this clone: Its specificity is unknown.

Measured with immunoSEQ multiplex PCR; TCRdb has only the in-frame clones, and not every one. This sample has 35,000 to 45,000 clones, with 81% found just once. The sequence was collected from a man between 50 and 59 years old with glioma. Material: PBMCs, obtained from a glioma patient whose treatment included an IDH1 peptide vaccine. This chain links TRBV5-1 with TRBJ2-3; 13 positions agree with TRBD2. The CDR3 loop is CASSLTSGGAPDTQYF. The CDR3 DNA sequence: TGCGCCAGCAGCTTGACTAGCGGGGGGGCTCCAGATACGCAGTATTTT. Complete variable domain (other parts from reference TRBV5-1 and TRBJ2-3): KAGVTQTPRYLIKTRGQQVTLSCSPISGHRSVSWYQQTPGQGLQFLFEYFSETQRNKGNFPGRFSGRQFSNSRSEMNVSTLELGDSALYLCASSLTSGGAPDTQYFGPGTRLTVL.